The clone carrying this T cell receptor beta chain was found a few times. These data are taken from a study of early T cells in non-severe SARS-CoV-2 infection. Trimming took 5 bases from V and 5 from J; bases not matched to a gene: 16. The CDR3 runs to 20 residues. Per the germline V gene, CDR1 is MNHNY and CDR2 is SVGAGI (reference sequence). Attachment of unique molecular identifiers was made to individual cDNA molecules. Each CDR3 protein is one row after TCRdb ran MiXCR on the 5' RACE reads. The table lists 55,000 to 70,000 distinct CDR3 sequences, around 12% of them singletons. Sequencing was performed on whole blood, taken at baseline. The TCR sequence derives from an adult who was a healthcare worker with PCR-confirmed SARS-CoV-2 infection or an uninfected control (not recorded which). The donor label of this sample is uncertain. The chain employs TRBV6-6 and TRBJ2-4; TRBD2 agrees at 15 bases. The CDR3 here is CASSPFRTSGGARSENIQYF. As DNA, the CDR3 is TGTGCCAGCAGTCCTTTCCGGACTAGCGGGGGGGCCAGGTCGGAAAACATTCAGTACTTC.